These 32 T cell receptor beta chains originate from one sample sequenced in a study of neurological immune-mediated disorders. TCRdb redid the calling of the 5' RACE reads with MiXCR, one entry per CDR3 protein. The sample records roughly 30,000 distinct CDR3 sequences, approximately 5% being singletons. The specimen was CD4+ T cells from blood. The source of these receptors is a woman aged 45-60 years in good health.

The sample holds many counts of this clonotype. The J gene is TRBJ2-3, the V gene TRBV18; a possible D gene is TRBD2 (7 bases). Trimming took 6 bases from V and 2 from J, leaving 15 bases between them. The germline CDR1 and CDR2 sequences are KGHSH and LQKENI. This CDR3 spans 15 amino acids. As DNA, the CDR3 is TGTGCCAGCTCCCGTCGGGGGGCGGACACAGATACGCAGTATTTT. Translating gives CASSRRGADTDTQYF.

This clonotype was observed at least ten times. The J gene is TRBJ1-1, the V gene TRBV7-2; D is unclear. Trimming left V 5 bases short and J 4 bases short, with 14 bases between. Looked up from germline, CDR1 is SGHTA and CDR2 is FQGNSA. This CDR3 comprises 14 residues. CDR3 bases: TGTGCCAGCAGCCCCCAAAACAAGGGCACTGAAGCTTTCTTT. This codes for CASSPQNKGTEAFF. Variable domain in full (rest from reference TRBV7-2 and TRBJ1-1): GAGVSQSPSNKVTEKGKDVELRCDPISGHTALYWYRQSLGQGLEFLIYFQGNSAPDKSGLPSDRFSAERTGGSVSTLTIQRTQQEDSAVYLCASSPQNKGTEAFFGQGTRLTVV.

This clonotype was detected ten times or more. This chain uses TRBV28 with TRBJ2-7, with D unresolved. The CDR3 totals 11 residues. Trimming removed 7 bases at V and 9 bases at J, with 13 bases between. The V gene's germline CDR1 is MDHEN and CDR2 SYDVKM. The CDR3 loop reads CASTSTHGQYF. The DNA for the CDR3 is TGTGCCAGCACCTCGACCCATGGGCAGTACTTC.

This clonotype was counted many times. The CDR3 spells CASSPDLAGVKDTQYF. The DNA for the CDR3 is TGCGCCAGCAGCCCGGACTTAGCGGGAGTGAAAGATACGCAGTATTTT. The chain carries TRBV5-1 and TRBJ2-3, with 9 bases identical to TRBD2. Germline trimming cut 4 bases from V and 5 bases from J; bases unmatched to any gene: 11. This CDR3 contains 16 residues. Germline V gene lookup returns CDR1 SGHRS and CDR2 YFSETQ.

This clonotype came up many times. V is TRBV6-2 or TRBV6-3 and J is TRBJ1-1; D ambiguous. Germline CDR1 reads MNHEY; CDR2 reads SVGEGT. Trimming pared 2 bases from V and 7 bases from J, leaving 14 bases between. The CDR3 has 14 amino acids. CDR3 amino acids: CASSYLLGSGEAFF. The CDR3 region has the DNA TGTGCCAGCAGTTACCTGCTTGGCAGTGGTGAAGCTTTCTTT.

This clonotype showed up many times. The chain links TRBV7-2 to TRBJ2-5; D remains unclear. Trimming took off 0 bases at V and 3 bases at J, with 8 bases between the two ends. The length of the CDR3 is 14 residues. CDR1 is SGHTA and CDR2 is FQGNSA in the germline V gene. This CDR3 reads CASSLALGEETQYF. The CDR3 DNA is TGTGCCAGCAGCTTAGCGTTAGGAGAAGAGACCCAGTACTTC.

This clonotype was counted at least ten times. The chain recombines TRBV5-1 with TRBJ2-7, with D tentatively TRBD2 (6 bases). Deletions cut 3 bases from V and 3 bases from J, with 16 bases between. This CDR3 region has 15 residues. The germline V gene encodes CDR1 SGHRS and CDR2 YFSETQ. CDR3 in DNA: TGCGCCAGCAGCTCTGGCCCGGGAGCGATCTACGAGCAGTACTTC. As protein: CASSSGPGAIYEQYF.

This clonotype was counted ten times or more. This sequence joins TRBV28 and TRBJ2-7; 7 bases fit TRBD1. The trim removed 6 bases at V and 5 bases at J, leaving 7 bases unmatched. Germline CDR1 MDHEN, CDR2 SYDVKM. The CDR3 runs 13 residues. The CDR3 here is CASRSTGLNEQYF. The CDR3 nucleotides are TGTGCCAGCAGATCGACAGGGCTCAACGAGCAGTACTTC.

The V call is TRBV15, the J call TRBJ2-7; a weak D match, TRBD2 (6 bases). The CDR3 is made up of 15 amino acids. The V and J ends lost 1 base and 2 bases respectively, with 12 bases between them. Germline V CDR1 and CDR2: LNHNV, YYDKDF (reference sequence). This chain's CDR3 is CATSRVGGSAYEQYF. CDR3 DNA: TGTGCCACCAGCAGAGTGGGGGGTTCCGCCTACGAGCAGTACTTC. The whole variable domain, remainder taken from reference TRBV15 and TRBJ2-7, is DAMVIQNPRYQVTQFGKPVTLSCSQTLNHNVMYWYQQKSSQAPKLLFHYYDKDFNNEADTPDNFQSRRPNTSFCFLDIRSPGLGDTAMYLCATSRVGGSAYEQYFGPGTRLTVT.

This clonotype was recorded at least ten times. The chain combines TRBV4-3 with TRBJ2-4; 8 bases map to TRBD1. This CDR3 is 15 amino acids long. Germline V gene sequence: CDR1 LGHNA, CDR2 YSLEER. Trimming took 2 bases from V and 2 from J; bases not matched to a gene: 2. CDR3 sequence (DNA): TGCGCCAGCAGCCAAAACAGGGGGACCAAAAACATTCAGTACTTC. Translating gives CASSQNRGTKNIQYF.

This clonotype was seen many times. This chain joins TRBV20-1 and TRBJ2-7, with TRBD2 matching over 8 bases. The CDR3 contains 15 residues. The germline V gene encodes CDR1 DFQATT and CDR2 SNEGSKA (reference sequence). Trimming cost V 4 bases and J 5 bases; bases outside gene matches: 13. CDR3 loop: CSAIDGRAWGDEQYF. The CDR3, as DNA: TGCAGTGCTATCGACGGGAGGGCGTGGGGGGACGAGCAGTACTTC.

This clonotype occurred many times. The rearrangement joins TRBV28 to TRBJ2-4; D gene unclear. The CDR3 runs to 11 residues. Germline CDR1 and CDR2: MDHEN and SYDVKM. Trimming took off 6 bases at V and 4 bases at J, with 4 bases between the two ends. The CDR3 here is CASRSKNIQYF. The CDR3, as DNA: TGTGCCAGCAGATCGAAAAACATTCAGTACTTC.

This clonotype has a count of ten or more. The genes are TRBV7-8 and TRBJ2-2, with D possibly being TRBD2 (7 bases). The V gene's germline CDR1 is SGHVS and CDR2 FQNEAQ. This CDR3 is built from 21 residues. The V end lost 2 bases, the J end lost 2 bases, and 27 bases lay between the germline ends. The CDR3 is CASSLRGQMGAGVSNTGELFF. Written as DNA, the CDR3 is TGTGCCAGCAGCTTAAGAGGCCAAATGGGGGCGGGGGTATCTAACACCGGGGAGCTGTTTTTT.

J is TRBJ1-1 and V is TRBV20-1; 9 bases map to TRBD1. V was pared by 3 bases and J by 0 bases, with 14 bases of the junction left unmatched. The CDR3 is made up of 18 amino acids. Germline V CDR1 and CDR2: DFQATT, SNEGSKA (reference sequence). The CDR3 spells CSASGWDRVRAMNTEAFF. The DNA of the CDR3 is TGCAGTGCTAGTGGCTGGGACAGGGTGAGGGCTATGAACACTGAAGCTTTCTTT.

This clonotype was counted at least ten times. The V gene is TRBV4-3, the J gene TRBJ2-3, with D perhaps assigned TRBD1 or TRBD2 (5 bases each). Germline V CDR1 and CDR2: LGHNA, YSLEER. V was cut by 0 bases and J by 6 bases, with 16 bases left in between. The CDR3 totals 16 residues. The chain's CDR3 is CASSQDGRGERDTQYF. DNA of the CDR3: TGCGCCAGCAGCCAAGATGGTAGGGGAGAAAGGGATACGCAGTATTTT.

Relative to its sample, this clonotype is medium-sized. CDR3 nucleotide sequence: TGTGCCAGCAGTACAGGGGACAAAAACATTCAGTACTTC. Residues: CASSTGDKNIQYF. This sequence joins TRBV28 and TRBJ2-4; 7 bases line up with TRBD1. CDR1 and CDR2 from the germline V gene are MDHEN and SYDVKM. With V trimmed by 5 bases and J by 3 bases, 1 base remained unmatched. This CDR3 spans 13 amino acids.

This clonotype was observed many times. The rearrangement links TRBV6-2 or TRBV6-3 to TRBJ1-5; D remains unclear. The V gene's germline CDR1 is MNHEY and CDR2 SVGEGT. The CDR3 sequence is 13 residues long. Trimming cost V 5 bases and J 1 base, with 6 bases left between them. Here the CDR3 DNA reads TGTGCCAGCAGTCTAGGAAGCAATCAGCCCCAGCATTTT. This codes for CASSLGSNQPQHF.

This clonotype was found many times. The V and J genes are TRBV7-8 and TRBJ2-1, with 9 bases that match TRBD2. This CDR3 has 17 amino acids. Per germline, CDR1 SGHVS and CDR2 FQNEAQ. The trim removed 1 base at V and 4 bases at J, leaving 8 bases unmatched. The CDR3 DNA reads TGTGCCAGCAGCTTAGGGCGGGGGGGAGGACCTTACAATGAGCAGTTCTTC. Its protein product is CASSLGRGGGPYNEQFF.

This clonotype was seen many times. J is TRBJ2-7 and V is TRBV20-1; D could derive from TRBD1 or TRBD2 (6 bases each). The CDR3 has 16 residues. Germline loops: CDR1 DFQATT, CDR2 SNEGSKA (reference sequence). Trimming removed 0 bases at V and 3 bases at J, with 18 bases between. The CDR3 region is CSARDEGGRNIYEQYF. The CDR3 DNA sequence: TGCAGTGCTAGAGATGAAGGGGGGCGGAACATCTACGAGCAGTACTTC.

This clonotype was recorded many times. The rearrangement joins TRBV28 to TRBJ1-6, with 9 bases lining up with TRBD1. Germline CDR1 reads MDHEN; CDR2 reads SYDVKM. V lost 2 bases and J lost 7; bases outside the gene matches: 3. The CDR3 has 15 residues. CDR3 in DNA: TGTGCCAGCAGTTTACGCGGACAGGGGAATTCACCCCTCCACTTT. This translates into CASSLRGQGNSPLHF.

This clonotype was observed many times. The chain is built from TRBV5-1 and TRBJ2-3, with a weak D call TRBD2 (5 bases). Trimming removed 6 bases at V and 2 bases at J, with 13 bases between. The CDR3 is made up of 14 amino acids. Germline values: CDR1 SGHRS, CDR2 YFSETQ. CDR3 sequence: CASNPGLITDTQYF. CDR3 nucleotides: TGCGCCAGCAACCCCGGACTCATCACAGATACGCAGTATTTT.

The CDR3 nucleotides are TGTGCCAGCAGCCCGAGGCGGGGGGCGAACACCGGGGAGCTGTTTTTT. Amino acids: CASSPRRGANTGELFF. The chain employs TRBV7-7 and TRBJ2-2; 8 nucleotides align to TRBD2. This CDR3 region has 16 residues. The trim removed 5 bases at V and 0 bases at J, leaving 5 bases unmatched. Germline CDR1 SSHAT, CDR2 FNYEAQ (reference sequence).

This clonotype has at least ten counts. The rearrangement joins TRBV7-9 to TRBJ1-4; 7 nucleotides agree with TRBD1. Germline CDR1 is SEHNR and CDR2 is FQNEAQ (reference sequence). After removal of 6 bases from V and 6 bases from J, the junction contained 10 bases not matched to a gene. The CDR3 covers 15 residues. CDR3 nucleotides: TGTGCCAGCAGGGGTACAGGGGCGCGCGATGAAAAACTGTTTTTT. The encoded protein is CASRGTGARDEKLFF.

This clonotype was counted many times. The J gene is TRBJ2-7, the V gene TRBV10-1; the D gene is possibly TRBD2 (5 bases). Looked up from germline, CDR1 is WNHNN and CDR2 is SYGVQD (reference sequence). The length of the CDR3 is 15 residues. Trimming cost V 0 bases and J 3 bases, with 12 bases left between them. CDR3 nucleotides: TGCGCCAGCAGTGAGTCCTACCCCGAGGGCTACGAGCAGTACTTC. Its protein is CASSESYPEGYEQYF.

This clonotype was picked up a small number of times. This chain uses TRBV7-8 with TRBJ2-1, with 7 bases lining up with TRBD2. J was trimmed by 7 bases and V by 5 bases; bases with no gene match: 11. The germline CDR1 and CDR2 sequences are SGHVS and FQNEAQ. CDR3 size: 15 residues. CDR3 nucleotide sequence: TGTGCCAGCAGCCCCGGACTAGGAGCGGAAAATGAGCAGTTCTTC. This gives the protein CASSPGLGAENEQFF.

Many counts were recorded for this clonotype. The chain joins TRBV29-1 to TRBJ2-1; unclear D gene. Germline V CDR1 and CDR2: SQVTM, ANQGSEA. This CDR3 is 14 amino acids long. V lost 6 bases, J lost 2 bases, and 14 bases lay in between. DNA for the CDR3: TGCAGCGTAGGGAAGGTCGGTGCCTACAATGAGCAGTTCTTC. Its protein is CSVGKVGAYNEQFF.

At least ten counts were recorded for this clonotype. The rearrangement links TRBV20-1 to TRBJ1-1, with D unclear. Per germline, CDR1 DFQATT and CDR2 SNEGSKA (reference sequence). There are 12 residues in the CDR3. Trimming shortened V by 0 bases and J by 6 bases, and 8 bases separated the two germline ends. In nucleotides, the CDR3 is TGCAGTGCTAGAGATTCACGGGCTGAAGCTTTCTTT. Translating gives CSARDSRAEAFF.

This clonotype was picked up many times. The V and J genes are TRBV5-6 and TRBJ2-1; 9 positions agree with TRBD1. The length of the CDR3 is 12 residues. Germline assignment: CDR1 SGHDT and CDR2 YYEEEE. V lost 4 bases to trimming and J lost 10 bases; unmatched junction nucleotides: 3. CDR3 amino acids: CASSRDRDEQFF. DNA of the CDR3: TGTGCCAGCAGCAGGGACAGGGACGAGCAGTTCTTC.

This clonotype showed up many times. The CDR3 coding sequence is TGTGCCAGCAGCCGAGGACTAGTGGGGACCGGGGAGCTGTTTTTT. This translates into CASSRGLVGTGELFF. The chain uses TRBV7-6 and TRBJ2-2; the match to TRBD2 covers 7 bases. Germline V gene sequence: CDR1 SGHVS, CDR2 FNYEAQ. The ends lost 5 bases at V and 5 bases at J; junction bases unmatched: 8. This CDR3 is built from 15 residues. Complete variable domain (other parts from reference TRBV7-6 and TRBJ2-2): GAGVSQSPRYKVTKRGQDVALRCDPISGHVSLYWYRQALGQGPEFLTYFNYEAQQDKSGLPNDRFSAERPEGSISTLTIQRTEQRDSAMYRCASSRGLVGTGELFFGEGSRLTVL.

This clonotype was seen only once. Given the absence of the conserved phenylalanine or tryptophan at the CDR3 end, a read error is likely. DNA of the CDR3: TGTGCCAGCAAACCCACCTCAGGGACAGGCTCCTACGAGCAGTACTTA. Translated, it gives CASKPTSGTGSYEQYL. The V and J genes are TRBV6-6 and TRBJ2-7, with 8 nucleotides matching TRBD1. CDR3 length: 16 residues. Germline V gene data show CDR1 as MNHNY and CDR2 as SVGAGI (reference sequence). V lost 7 bases to trimming and J lost 0 bases; unmatched junction nucleotides: 11.

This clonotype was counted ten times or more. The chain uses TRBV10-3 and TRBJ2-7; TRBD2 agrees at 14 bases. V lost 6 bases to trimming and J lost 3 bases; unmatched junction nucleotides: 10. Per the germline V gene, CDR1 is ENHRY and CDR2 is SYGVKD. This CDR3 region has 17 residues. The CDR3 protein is CAIRGTSGRGALYEQYF. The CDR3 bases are TGTGCCATCAGGGGGACTAGCGGGAGAGGGGCCCTCTACGAGCAGTACTTC.

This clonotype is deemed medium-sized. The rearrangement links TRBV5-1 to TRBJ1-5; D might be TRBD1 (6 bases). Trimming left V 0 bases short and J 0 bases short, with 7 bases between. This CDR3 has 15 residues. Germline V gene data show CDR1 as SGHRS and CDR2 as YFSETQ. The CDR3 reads CASSLAGDSNQPQHF. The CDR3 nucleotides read TGCGCCAGCAGCTTGGCAGGGGATAGCAATCAGCCCCAGCATTTT.